A single TCR beta chain is shown here with its context. Here immunoSEQ multiplex PCR was the method, and the copy in TCRdb shows in-frame clones only, minus some. The data contain 60,000 to 90,000 clones, around 94% of them singletons. This CDR3 region has 17 residues. J gave up 3 bases and V 2 bases, and 12 bases lay outside the gene matches. Germline CDR1 is SEHNR and CDR2 is FQNEAQ (reference sequence). The data stem from a study of technical replicates of blood from a few donors. The TCR was taken from a human donor in good health. This chain connects TRBV7-9 to TRBJ2-5; 7 bases fit TRBD2. Sequencing was done on a sample of T cells isolated from PBMCs. Here the CDR3 reads CASSLPLVGREEETQYF. CDR3 coding DNA: TGTGCCAGCAGCTTACCATTGGTTGGACGGGAGGAAGAGACCCAGTACTTC.